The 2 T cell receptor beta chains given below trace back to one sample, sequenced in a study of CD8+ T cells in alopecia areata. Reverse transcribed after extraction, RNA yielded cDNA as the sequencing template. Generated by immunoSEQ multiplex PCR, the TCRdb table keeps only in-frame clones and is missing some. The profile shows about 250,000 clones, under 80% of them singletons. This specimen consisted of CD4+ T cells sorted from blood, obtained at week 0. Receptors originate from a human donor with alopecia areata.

As DNA, the CDR3 is TGTGCCTGGAGACATCCGGTCCCTCTAGCGGGGGCTTACAATGAGCAGTTCTTC. Its protein is CAWRHPVPLAGAYNEQFF. The chain combines TRBV30 with TRBJ2-1; 10 bases match TRBD2. CDR3 length: 18 residues. Per the germline V gene, CDR1 is GTSNPN and CDR2 is SVGIG (reference sequence). V shed 3 bases, J shed 4 bases, and the junction held 15 bases outside the gene matches.

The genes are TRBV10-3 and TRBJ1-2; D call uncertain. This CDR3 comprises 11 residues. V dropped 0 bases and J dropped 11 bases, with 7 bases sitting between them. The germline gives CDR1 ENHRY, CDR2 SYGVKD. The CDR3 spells CAISESAAYTF. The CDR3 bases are TGTGCCATCAGTGAGTCTGCGGCTTACACCTTC.